Described below is a single T cell receptor beta chain sequence and its context. Its antigen is as yet unknown. Per sample, a minimum of 6.5 million PBMCs were isolated. The CDR3 is made up of 13 amino acids. The sample is drawn from a study of blood T cells in healthy people across ages. Alongside a J-beta primer mix, a sample-barcoded 5' primer served in a second PCR lasting 7 to 11 cycles. A template-switch adaptor containing 12 random nucleotides labeled each cDNA molecule. Sequencing yielded, for each sample, at least 2.5 million paired-end reads carrying CDR3. Via MiXCR, TCRdb re-called the 5' RACE reads, giving one row per CDR3 protein. The sample has about a million distinct CDR3 sequences, just over 50% seen once. Broader study findings: Naive and antigen-experienced cells could not be conclusively compared, given unsorted PBMCs.

The rearrangement joins TRBV12-3 or TRBV12-4 to TRBJ2-5; no clear D. TRBJ2-7 explains the end of the DNA better; the J call may be wrong. Material: blood. The source is a woman in her sixties in good health. The CDR3 region is CASGAPSSAEQYF. CDR3 in DNA: TGTGCCAGCGGAGCCCCATCGTCGGCCGAGCAGTACTTC.